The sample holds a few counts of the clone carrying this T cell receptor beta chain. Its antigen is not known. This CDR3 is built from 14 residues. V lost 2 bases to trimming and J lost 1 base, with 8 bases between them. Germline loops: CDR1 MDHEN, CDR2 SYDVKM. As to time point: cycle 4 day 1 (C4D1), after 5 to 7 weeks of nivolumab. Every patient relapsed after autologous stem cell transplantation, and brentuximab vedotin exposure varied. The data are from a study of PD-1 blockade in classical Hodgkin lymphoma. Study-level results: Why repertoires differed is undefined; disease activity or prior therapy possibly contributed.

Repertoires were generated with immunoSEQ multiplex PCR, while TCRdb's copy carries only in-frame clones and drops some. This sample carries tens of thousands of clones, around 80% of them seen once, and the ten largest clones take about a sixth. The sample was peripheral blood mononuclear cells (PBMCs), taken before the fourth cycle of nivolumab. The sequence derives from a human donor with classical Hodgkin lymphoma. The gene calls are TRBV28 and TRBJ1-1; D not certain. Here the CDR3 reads CASSLRVWNTEAFF. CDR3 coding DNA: TGTGCCAGCAGTTTAAGGGTGTGGAACACTGAAGCTTTCTTT.